This T cell receptor (beta chain) is from a study of blood T cell repertoires in COVID-19. Looking at the study overall: Collection of acute and convalescent COVID-19 samples took place in the United States, Italy and Spain. Sources were T cells, B-cell-depleted T cells, or PBMCs; the material itself was cDNA or gDNA.

Original handling: Amplification of reference gene primers provided the estimated nucleated cell counts. This table comes from immunoSEQ multiplex PCR, and its TCRdb copy is limited to in-frame clones, with some not included. V and J calls and clone size are copied from that table; D and trimming were computed from the DNA. The table shows tens of thousands of clones, with approximately 83% occurring only once. Germline V lookup: CDR1 MNHNY, CDR2 SVGAGI (reference sequence). The germline V and J ends were trimmed by 10 bases and 4 bases, with 25 bases remaining between them. The CDR3 length is 16 residues.

The TCR comes from a human donor in a cohort sampled during active COVID-19. V usage is TRBV6-6 and J usage is TRBJ1-2; possible D gene TRBD1, 5 bases. Sequencing was performed on peripheral blood. CDR3 sequence reads: CATKSGQRQSTYGYTF. In DNA, the CDR3 is TGTGCCACAAAAAGCGGGCAAAGACAGTCTACCTATGGCTACACCTTC.